This TCR beta chain came from a study of regulatory T cells in long-lasting Graves disease. Regarding the study as a whole: Persistent cases favored TRBV28, TRBJ1-2 and TRBJ2-5.

This clonotype was counted ten times or more. Its antigen is unknown. Trimming cost V 3 bases and J 3 bases, with 5 bases left between them. CDR1 is MNHGY, CDR2 SVAAGI, per germline. The CDR3 runs 12 residues. The time point is: persistent/refractory GD, antithyroid drugs over 5 years with positive TRAb. The TCR library was made from RNA extracted from PBMCs. Arm-PCR of CDR3 regions and iRepertoire HTBI primers were used to build TCR beta libraries. TCRdb reanalysed the multiplex PCR reads using MiXCR and keeps one entry per CDR3 protein. The table has around 460,000 distinct CDR3 sequences, roughly 23% seen once.

Material: peripheral blood mononuclear cells (PBMCs), obtained when the disease was refractory, from a patient treated with antithyroid drugs. The chain links TRBV6-9 to TRBJ1-1; no reliable D call. The clonotype comes from a female donor with Graves disease. CDR3 in amino acids: CASSYADTEAFF. In DNA, the CDR3 is TGTGCCAGCAGTTACGCGGACACTGAAGCTTTCTTT.